The entry below gives a single T cell receptor (beta chain) sequence along with its context. This clonotype was picked up many times. Its antigen is currently not known. No base quality information exists; no much larger clone differs at one position. This record belongs to a study of spatial heterogeneity in lung cancer (dated by TCRdb to between 2018 and 2021). Concerning the study at large: More beta-chain than alpha-chain transcripts were consistently detected, likely reflecting higher beta-chain transcript abundance. In the raw uncorrected reads, each unique combination of TCR and UMI appeared more than ten times on average. In non-small cell lung cancer, the study quantitatively compared TCR alpha and beta repertoires across several tumor regions, matched nontumor lung, and blood. TCR repertoire features were related to nonsynonymous mutation counts determined by whole-exome sequencing of tumor tissue. Both alpha and beta chains were TCR-sequenced in samples taken at surgery, namely 220 tumor regions, 61 to 65 matched nontumor lung samples and some 53 PBMC samples. General conclusions and limits of the study: Confirming at a functional level the hypothesis that regional TCRs recognize regional mutations was considered to require additional single-cell paired TCR alpha and beta sequencing.

The V and J ends are trimmed by 0 bases and 5 bases, leaving 11 bases between them. From a lookup of the germline V gene, CDR1 and CDR2 are SGHRS and YFSETQ. The CDR3 sequence holds 14 residues, the cysteine and phenylalanine included. The kept DNA is CDR3 alone, 42 bases in frame from the first base. The sample's time point label, decoded: sample taken at primary tumor resection. Samples were obtained from approximately 77 patients with early-stage, untreated non-small cell lung cancer from the lung TRACERx cohort. Without any cell sorting, TCR sequencing was performed on whole RNA extracted either from tumor and nontumor lung tissue or from cryopreserved PBMC samples. Patients were selected for TCR sequencing only if sufficient RNA was available from at least two tumor regions. Tumor and adjacent nontumor lung specimens were reviewed by a lung pathologist before selection. Receptors were amplified or captured by 5' RACE. These reads were obtained on a NextSeq 500. In the TCR library protocol, a unique molecular identifier was attached to each TCR cDNA molecule so that PCR and sequencing errors could be corrected. In the original analysis: TCR identification, UMI-based error correction and CDR3 extraction were performed with Decombinator tools. TCRs above a frequency of 2 per 1,000, corresponding to the top 1% of the tumor frequency distribution, were defined as expanded. Renyi diversity was calculated using the R vegan package after each repertoire was subsampled 100 times to 5,000 TCRs. To build CDR3 similarity networks, amino acid triplet string-kernel similarity was used, and CDR3s were connected when their pairwise similarity was above 0.82. TCRdb reran the public reads through fastp at Q25 and MiXCR, keeping productive beta chains. Identical CDR3 protein sequences are pooled into one entry, listed with their most common genes and DNA. The V and J calls, along with clone size, are taken from TCRdb and not from the paper's own processing. The sample profile shows some 38,000 distinct CDR3 sequences; approximately 3.1% of them were found once. About 37% of the sample lies in the top ten.

The TCR sequence derives from a male donor with early-stage non-small cell lung cancer. The source was normal lung tissue next to the tumor, collected at surgery. The chain couples TRBV5-1 to TRBJ1-2; TRBD1 might be the D gene, on 6 matching bases. The sequenced DNA: TGCGCCAGCAGCTTGGACAGGGCCGGATATGGCTACACCTTC. This yields the protein CASSLDRAGYGYTF.